This record concerns one TCR beta chain sequence. Its antigen is as yet unknown. The sample comes from a study of persistence of HIV-infected CD4 T cells. At the level of the study: Up to about 200 mL blood was drawn at multiple time points; a couple of donors had single-time leukapheresis.

Cells were stimulated with CMV-infected fibroblast lysates at approximately 10 ug/mL. CD40L-negative CD69-negative CD45RO-high memory CD4+ T cells were sorted as populations depleted of antigen-responding cells. Germline values: CDR1 MRHNA, CDR2 SNTAGT. The junction had 7 bases not matched to a gene; V was cut back by 6 bases and J by 4 bases. The length of the CDR3 is 14 residues. Sequencing used immunoSEQ version 4 in survey mode. Assay: immunoSEQ multiplex PCR; the TCRdb copy retains only in-frame clones and omits some. Among under 40,000 clones listed, around 76% were seen once. The receptor was isolated from an adult woman with HIV who was CMV-seropositive. Source: CD4+ T cells sorted from PBMCs after approximately 19-hour stimulation, taken from a patient who received antiretroviral therapy. The chain has TRBV6-4 and TRBJ2-3, with 7 nucleotides matching TRBD2. CDR3 protein: CASSTSARADTQYF. CDR3 nucleotide sequence: TGTGCCAGCAGCACTAGCGCCCGGGCAGATACGCAGTATTTT.